One sample yielded the 16 T cell receptor beta chains listed below, sequenced in a study of blood T cell repertoires in COVID-19 (dated by TCRdb to 2018 to 2020). To prepare the library, the immunoSEQ multiplex PCR assay was applied. TCRdb retrieved this table from immuneACCESS and kept in-frame rearrangements only. Not all clones are present; in checked studies, unresolved V genes account for under half, and no reason is known for the remainder. The sample table records some 97,000 clones; over 85% of these occur just once. Roughly 5% of the sample comes from the top ten. The specimen sequenced was peripheral blood. These receptors originate from a man between 70 and 80 years old with acute or convalescent COVID-19.

The V gene is TRBV27, the J gene TRBJ1-2; 9 positions match TRBD1. CDR3 length: 15 amino acids. CDR1 is MNHEY and CDR2 is SMNVEV in the germline V gene (reference sequence). V lost 4 bases to trimming and J lost 3 bases; unmatched junction nucleotides: 6. This CDR3 reads CASSYDRGADYGYTF. CDR3 in DNA: TGTGCCAGCAGTTACGACAGGGGGGCGGACTATGGCTACACCTTC.

CDR3 in amino acids: CASTRGGAMNTEAFF. The DNA for the CDR3 is TGTGCCAGCACCCGAGGCGGGGCCATGAACACTGAAGCTTTCTTT. This rearrangement joins TRBV28 to TRBJ1-1, with D perhaps matching TRBD1 (5 bases). CDR1 is MDHEN and CDR2 is SYDVKM in the germline V gene. The V gene lost 7 bases and the J gene lost 0 bases, with 15 bases spanning the gap. This CDR3 contains 15 residues.

The V and J genes are TRBV4-2 and TRBJ2-7; D may be TRBD2 (6 bases). Germline lookup yields CDR1 LGHNA and CDR2 YNFKEQ. Trimming pared 0 bases from V and 9 bases from J, leaving 21 bases between. There are 16 residues in the CDR3. DNA of the CDR3: TGTGCCAGCAGCCAAGATGGGACTGTAAAAAGCGCCGTGCAGTACTTC. The encoded protein is CASSQDGTVKSAVQYF.

This chain uses TRBV7-9 with TRBJ1-4; no reliable D call. The CDR3 length is 15 residues. CDR1 and CDR2 (germline): SEHNR, FQNEAQ (reference sequence). V lost 5 bases and J 0 bases, leaving 10 bases between the germline ends. CDR3 nucleotides: TGTGCCAGCAGCCGAACGGTTGCAACTAATGAAAAACTGTTTTTT. Translating it yields CASSRTVATNEKLFF.

V usage is TRBV11-3 and J usage is TRBJ2-3; 12 nucleotides line up with TRBD2. The length of the CDR3 is 18 residues. J was trimmed by 6 bases and V by 0 bases; bases with no gene match: 10. The germline gives CDR1 SGHNT, CDR2 YENEEA. CDR3 in amino acids: CASSLDRLRTSGVDTQYF. CDR3 in DNA: TGTGCCAGCAGCTTAGATCGGCTCAGGACTAGCGGGGTTGATACGCAGTATTTT.

The V gene is TRBV6-5, the J gene TRBJ1-1, with D possibly TRBD1 on 5 matching bases. The V gene's germline CDR1 is MNHEY and CDR2 SVGAGI. The CDR3 consists of 14 residues. V lost 6 bases, J lost 0 bases, and 11 bases lay in between. CDR3 sequence reads: CASSSSRVNTEAFF. CDR3 bases: TGTGCCAGCAGCTCGTCCAGGGTGAACACTGAAGCTTTCTTT.

V and J are TRBV29-1 and TRBJ1-2; the D is unclear. There are 12 residues in the CDR3. CDR1 and CDR2 from the germline V gene are SQVTM and ANQGSEA. Trimming took off 2 bases at V and 4 bases at J, with 8 bases between the two ends. The CDR3 DNA is TGCAGCGTTGAAAAAGGGAGCTATGGCTACACCTTC. This encodes CSVEKGSYGYTF.

This clone was found a few times. V and J are TRBV6-6 and TRBJ1-6; possibly TRBD1 for D (6 bases). The CDR3 is 14 residues long. Deletions cut 1 base from V and 7 bases from J, with 8 bases between. Germline V gene lookup returns CDR1 MNHNY and CDR2 SVGAGI (reference sequence). This chain's CDR3 is CASSYFQGNSPLHF. CDR3 nucleotide sequence: TGTGCCAGCAGTTACTTCCAGGGGAATTCACCCCTCCACTTT.

V usage is TRBV28 and J usage is TRBJ1-1, with a weak D call TRBD1 (6 bases). Trimming took off 5 bases at V and 4 bases at J, with 11 bases between the two ends. There are 13 residues in the CDR3. Germline V CDR1 and CDR2: MDHEN, SYDVKM. The CDR3 sequence: CASSIPRGTEAFF. CDR3 coding DNA: TGTGCCAGCAGTATCCCCAGGGGCACTGAAGCTTTCTTT.

The V call is TRBV30, the J call TRBJ1-1, with 8 bases lining up with TRBD1. Trimming at V came to 8 bases and at J to 6 bases, leaving 23 bases not matched to a gene. CDR3 size: 17 residues. The germline V gene encodes CDR1 GTSNPN and CDR2 SVGIG (reference sequence). The CDR3 loop is CARTGRGPRFAEAEAFF. CDR3 bases: TGTGCCCGGACCGGCAGGGGGCCCAGATTTGCCGAGGCTGAAGCTTTCTTT. The whole variable domain, filled in from reference TRBV30 and TRBJ1-1, reads SQTIHQWPATLVQPVGSPLSLECTVEGTSNPNLYWYRQAAGRGLQLLFYSVGIGQISSEVPQNLSASRPQDRQFILSSKKLLLSDSGFYLCARTGRGPRFAEAEAFFGQGTRLTVV.

V is TRBV4-1 and J is TRBJ1-1; a weak D match, TRBD1 (6 bases). The CDR3 covers 16 residues. V lost 4 bases to trimming and J lost 7 bases, with 22 bases between them. CDR1 MGHRA and CDR2 YSYEKL come from the germline V gene. The CDR3 here is CASSLGYGGARGEAFF. The CDR3 DNA reads TGCGCCAGCAGCCTAGGTTATGGGGGGGCTAGGGGTGAAGCTTTCTTT.

In nucleotides, the CDR3 is TGTGCCAGCAGCTTAGCCTCACTCGGGAACACTGAAGCTTTCTTT. Translated: CASSLASLGNTEAFF. The chain joins TRBV7-6 to TRBJ1-1; no reliable D call. This CDR3 has 15 residues. V was shortened by 0 bases and J by 1 base, with 9 bases between the two germline ends. Germline CDR1 and CDR2: SGHVS and FNYEAQ.

The J gene is TRBJ2-1, the V gene TRBV12-5; 7 nucleotides line up with TRBD1. There are 17 residues in the CDR3. Unmatched junction bases numbered 10, after V lost 1 base and J lost 4 bases. Germline values: CDR1 LGHNT, CDR2 FRNRAP. This chain's CDR3 is CASGLARDSLGYNEQFF. As DNA, the CDR3 is TGTGCTAGTGGTTTGGCACGGGACAGCTTGGGGTACAATGAGCAGTTCTTC. Full variable domain (missing parts from reference TRBV12-5 and TRBJ2-1): DARVTQTPRHKVTEMGQEVTMRCQPILGHNTVFWYRQTMMQGLELLAYFRNRAPLDDSGMPKDRFSAEMPDATLATLKIQPSEPRDSAVYFCASGLARDSLGYNEQFFGPGTRLTVL.

The chain is built from TRBV7-9 and TRBJ1-2; perhaps TRBD1 as D (6 bases). Germline lookup yields CDR1 SEHNR and CDR2 FQNEAQ (reference sequence). The CDR3 covers 13 residues. Deletions cut 3 bases from V and 2 bases from J, with 7 bases between. The CDR3 region is CASSFQGNYGYTF. The CDR3 nucleotides read TGTGCCAGCAGCTTCCAGGGGAACTATGGCTACACCTTC.

The rearrangement uses TRBV10-3 and TRBJ2-2; 7 nucleotides align to TRBD2. J lost 3 bases, V lost 3 bases, and 7 bases had no gene match. Germline CDR1 and CDR2: ENHRY and SYGVKD. The CDR3 is 16 residues long. CDR3 bases: TGTGCCATCAGTGAACCCGCTAGCGGATACACCGGGGAGCTGTTTTTT. This codes for CAISEPASGYTGELFF.

The V call is TRBV10-3, the J call TRBJ1-5; TRBD1 might be the D (6 bases). The CDR3 spans 13 residues. Trimming took 7 bases from V and 4 from J, leaving 11 bases between them. The germline V gene encodes CDR1 ENHRY and CDR2 SYGVKD. The CDR3 nucleotides are TGTGCCATCAATAACGGGACAAATCAGCCCCAGCATTTT. This codes for CAINNGTNQPQHF.